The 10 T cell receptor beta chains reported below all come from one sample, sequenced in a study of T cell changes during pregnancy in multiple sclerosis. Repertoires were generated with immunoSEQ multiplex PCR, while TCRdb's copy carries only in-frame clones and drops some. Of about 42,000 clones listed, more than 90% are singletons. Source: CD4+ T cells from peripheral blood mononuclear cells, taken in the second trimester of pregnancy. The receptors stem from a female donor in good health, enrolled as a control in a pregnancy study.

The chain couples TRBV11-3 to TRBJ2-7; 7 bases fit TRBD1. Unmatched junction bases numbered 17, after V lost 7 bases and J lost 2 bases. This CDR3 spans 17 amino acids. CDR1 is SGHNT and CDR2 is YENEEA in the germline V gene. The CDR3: CASTLQSRDSWTYEQYF. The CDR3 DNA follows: TGTGCCAGCACCCTTCAATCCCGGGACAGCTGGACCTACGAGCAGTACTTC. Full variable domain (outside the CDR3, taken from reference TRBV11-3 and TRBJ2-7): EAGVVQSPRYKIIEKKQPVAFWCNPISGHNTLYWYLQNLGQGPELLIRYENEEAVDDSQLPKDRFSAERLKGVDSTLKIQPAELGDSAVYLCASTLQSRDSWTYEQYFGPGTRLTVT.

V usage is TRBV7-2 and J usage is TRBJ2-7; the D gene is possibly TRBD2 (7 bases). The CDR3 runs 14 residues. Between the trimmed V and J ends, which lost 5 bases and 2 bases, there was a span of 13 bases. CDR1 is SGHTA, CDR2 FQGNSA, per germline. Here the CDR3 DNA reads TGTGCCAGCAGCCCGGGGGGCCTGCCCTACGAGCAGTACTTC. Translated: CASSPGGLPYEQYF.

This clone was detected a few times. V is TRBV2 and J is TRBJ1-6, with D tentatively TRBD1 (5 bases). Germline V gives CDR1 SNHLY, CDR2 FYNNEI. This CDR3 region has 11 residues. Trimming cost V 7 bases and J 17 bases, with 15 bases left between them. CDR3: CASTYQGNFHF. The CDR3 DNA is TGTGCCAGCACCTATCAGGGAAATTTCCACTTT.

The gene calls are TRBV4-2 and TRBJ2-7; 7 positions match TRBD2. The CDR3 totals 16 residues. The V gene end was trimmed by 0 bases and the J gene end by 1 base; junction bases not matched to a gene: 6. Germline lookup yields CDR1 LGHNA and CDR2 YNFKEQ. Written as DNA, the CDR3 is TGTGCCAGCAGCCAAGATCTCCTAGCGGTATCCTACGAGCAGTACTTC. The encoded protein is CASSQDLLAVSYEQYF.

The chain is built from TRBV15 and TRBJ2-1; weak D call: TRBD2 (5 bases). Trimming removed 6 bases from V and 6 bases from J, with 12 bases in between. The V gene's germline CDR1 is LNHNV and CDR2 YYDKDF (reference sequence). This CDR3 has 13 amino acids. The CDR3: CATRESGTNEQFF. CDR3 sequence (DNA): TGTGCCACCAGGGAATCGGGAACCAATGAGCAGTTCTTC.

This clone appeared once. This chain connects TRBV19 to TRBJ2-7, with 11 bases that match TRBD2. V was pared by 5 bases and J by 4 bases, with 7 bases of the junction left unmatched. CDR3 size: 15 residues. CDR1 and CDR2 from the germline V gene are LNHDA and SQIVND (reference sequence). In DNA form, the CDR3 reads TGTGCCAGTAGTGTCCGACTAGCGGGAACATACGAGCAGTACTTC. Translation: CASSVRLAGTYEQYF.

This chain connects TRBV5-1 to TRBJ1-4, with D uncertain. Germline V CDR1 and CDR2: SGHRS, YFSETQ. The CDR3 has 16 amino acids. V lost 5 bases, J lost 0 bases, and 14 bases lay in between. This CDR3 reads CASSLLGISTNEKLFF. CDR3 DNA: TGCGCCAGCAGTCTCCTGGGCATCTCAACTAATGAAAAACTGTTTTTT.

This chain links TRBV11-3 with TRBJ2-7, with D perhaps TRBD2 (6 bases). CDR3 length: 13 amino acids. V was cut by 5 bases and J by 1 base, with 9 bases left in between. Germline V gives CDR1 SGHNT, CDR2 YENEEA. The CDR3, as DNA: TGTGCCAGCAGCCTGCGGGGATCCTACGAGCAGTACTTC. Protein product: CASSLRGSYEQYF.

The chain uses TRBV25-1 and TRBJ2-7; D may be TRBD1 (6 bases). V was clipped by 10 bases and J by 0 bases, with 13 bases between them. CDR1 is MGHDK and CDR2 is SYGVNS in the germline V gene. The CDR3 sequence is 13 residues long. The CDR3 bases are TGTGCCATCGAGTCGACAGGCTCCTACGAGCAGTACTTC. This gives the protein CAIESTGSYEQYF.

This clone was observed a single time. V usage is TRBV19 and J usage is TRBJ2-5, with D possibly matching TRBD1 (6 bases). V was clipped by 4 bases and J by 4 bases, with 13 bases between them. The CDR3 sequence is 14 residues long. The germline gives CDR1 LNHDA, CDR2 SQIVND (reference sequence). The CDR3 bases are TGTGCCAGTAGTACATCAACAGGGTTAGAGACCCAGTACTTC. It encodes CASSTSTGLETQYF.